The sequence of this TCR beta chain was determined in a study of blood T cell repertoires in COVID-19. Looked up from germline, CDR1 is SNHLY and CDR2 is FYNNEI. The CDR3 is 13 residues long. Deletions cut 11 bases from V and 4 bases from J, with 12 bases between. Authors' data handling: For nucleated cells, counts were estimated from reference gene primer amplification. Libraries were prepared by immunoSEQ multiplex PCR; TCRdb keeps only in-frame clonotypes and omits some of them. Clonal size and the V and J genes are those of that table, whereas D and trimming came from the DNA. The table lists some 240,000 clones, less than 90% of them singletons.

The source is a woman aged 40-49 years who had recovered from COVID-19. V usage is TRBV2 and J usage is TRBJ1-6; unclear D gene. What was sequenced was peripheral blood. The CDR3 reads CAVGVSYNSPLHF. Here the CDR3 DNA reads TGTGCCGTGGGAGTGTCGTATAATTCACCCCTCCACTTT.